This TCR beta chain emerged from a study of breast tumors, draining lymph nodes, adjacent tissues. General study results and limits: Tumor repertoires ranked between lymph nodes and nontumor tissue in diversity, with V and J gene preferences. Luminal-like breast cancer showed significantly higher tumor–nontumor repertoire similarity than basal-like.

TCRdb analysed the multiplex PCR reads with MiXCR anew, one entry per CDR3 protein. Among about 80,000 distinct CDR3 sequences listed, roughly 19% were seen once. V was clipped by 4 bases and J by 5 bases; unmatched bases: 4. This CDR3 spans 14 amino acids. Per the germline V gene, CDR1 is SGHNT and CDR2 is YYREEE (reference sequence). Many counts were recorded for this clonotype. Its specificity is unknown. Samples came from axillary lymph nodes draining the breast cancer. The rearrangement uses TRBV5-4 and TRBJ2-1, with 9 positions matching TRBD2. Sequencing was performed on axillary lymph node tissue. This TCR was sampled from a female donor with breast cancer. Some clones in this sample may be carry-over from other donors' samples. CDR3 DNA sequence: TGTGCCAGCAGCCGACTAGCGGTAGACAATGAGCAGTTCTTC. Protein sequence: CASSRLAVDNEQFF.